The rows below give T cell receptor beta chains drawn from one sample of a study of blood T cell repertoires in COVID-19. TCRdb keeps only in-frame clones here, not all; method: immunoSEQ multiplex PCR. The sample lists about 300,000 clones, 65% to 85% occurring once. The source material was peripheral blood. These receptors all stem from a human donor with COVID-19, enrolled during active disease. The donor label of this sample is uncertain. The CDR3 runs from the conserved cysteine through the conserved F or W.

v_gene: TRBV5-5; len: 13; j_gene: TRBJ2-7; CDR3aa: CASSVQGVGEQYF
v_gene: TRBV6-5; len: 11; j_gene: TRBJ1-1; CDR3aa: CASTQNTEAFF
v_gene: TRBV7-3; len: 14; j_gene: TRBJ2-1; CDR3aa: CASSLGVSGNEQFF
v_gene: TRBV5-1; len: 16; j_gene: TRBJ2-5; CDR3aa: CASSSSHGGSAETQYF
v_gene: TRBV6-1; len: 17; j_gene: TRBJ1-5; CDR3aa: CASSEPGQGVRGQPQHF
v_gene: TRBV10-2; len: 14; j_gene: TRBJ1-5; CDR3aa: CASSSVNSNQPQHF
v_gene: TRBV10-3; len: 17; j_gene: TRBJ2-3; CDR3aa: CAISAGTSGSGTDTQYF
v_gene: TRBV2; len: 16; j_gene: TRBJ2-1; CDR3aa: CASSERGTSGYAKQFF
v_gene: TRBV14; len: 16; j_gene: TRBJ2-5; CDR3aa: CASSQDRSAGRVTQYF
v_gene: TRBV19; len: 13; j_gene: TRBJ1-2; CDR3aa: CASKPDRYYGYTF
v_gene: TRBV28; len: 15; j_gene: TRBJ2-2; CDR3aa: CASSFQGADTGELFF
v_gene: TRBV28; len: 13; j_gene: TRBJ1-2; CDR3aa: CASSLLDRDGYTF
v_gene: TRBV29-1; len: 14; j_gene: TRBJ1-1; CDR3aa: CSVEWGGGNTEAFF
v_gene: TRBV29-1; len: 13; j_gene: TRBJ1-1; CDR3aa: CSVAEGKKTEAFF
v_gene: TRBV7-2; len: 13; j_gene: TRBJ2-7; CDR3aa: CASSASASYEQYF
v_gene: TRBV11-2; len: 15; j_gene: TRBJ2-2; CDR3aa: CASSDRGVDTGELFF
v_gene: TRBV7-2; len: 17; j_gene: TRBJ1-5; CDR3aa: CASSLESSGNSNQPQHF
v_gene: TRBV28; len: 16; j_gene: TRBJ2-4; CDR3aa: CASSFGSWTVKNIQYF
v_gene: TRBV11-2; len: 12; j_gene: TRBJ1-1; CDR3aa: CASSGTVFEAFF
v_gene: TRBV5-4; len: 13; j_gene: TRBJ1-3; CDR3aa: CASSLNTGNTIYF
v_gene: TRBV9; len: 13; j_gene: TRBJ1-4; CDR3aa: CASSVGQTGKLFF
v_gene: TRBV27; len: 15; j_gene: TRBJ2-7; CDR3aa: CASSLPGQGVYEQYF
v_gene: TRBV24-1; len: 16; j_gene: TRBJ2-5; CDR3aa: CATSEQTGGRGETQYF
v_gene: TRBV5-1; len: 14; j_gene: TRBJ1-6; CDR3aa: CASSLGQKSSPLHF
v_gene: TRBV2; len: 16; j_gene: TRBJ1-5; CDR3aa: CASSEGALTPYQPQHF
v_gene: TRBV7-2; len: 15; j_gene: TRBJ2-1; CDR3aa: CASSLVSDGSNEQFF
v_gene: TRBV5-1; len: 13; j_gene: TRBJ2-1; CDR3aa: CASSATGQVPLFF
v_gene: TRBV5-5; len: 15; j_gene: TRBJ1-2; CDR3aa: CASSLSPRANYGYTF
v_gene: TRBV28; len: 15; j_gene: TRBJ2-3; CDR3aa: CASSFMAGATDTQYF
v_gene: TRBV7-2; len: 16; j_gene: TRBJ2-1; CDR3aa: CASSWTTSGKGNEQFF
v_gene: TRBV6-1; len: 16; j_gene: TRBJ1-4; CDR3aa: CASSELGLLGGEKLFF
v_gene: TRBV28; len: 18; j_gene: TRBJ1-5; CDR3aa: CASSQPLGRDYSNQPQHF
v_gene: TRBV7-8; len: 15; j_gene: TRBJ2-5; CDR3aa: CASSSRTGRRETQYF
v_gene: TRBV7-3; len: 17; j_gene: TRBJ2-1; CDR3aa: CASSSKLGRGSRDEQFF
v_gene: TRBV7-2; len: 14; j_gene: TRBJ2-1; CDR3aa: CASRLDQGVGEQFF
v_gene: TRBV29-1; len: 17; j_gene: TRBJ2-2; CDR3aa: CSVGRGLAGSNTGELFF
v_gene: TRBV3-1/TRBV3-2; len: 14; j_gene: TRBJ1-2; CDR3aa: CASSPEGALYGYTF
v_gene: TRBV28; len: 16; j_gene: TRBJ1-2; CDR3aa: CASSSGGQGVVYGYTF
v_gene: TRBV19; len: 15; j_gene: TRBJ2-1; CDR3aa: CASSRGTLNYNEQFF
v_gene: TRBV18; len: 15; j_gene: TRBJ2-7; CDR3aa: CASSPSGTGDYEQYF
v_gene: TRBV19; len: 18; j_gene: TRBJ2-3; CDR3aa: CASSIAPRGSSFGDTQYF
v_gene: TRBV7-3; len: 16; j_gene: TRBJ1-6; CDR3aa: CASSFRERGGGSPLHF
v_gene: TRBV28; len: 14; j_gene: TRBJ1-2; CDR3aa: CASSLAGGNYGYTF
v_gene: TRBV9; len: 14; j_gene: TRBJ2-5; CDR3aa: CASSVEGGSETQYF
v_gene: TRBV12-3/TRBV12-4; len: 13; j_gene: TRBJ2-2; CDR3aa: CASSLNRQGLLFF
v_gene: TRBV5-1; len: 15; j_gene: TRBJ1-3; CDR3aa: CASSEVGQGRHTIYF
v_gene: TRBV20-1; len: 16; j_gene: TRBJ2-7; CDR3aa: CSASTLAGLGPYEQYF
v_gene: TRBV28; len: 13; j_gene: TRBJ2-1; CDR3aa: CASSPPRTGDQFF
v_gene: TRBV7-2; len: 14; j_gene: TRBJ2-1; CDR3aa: CASRFGGMYNEQFF
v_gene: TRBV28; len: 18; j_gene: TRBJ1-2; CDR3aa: CASSPPAAGSSTNYGYTF
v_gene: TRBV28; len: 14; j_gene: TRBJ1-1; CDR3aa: CASSRGQGNTEAFF
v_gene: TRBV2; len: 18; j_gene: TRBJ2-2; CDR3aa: CASASLVGGPLGTGELFF
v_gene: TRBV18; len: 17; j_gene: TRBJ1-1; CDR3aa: CASSPPGTLSLGTEAFF
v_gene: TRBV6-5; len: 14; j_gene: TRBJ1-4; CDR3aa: CASSLGGEGEKLFF
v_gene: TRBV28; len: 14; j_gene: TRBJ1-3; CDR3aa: CASVESGGGNTIYF
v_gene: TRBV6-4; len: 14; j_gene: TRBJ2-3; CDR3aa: CASSVFPSTDTQYF
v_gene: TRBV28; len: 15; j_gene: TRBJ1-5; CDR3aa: CASSSRGVPNQPQHF
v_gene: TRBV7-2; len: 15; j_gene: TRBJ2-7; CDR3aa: CASSLGGGSSYEQYF
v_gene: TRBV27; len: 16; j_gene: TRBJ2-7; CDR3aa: CASSLSILASSYEQYF